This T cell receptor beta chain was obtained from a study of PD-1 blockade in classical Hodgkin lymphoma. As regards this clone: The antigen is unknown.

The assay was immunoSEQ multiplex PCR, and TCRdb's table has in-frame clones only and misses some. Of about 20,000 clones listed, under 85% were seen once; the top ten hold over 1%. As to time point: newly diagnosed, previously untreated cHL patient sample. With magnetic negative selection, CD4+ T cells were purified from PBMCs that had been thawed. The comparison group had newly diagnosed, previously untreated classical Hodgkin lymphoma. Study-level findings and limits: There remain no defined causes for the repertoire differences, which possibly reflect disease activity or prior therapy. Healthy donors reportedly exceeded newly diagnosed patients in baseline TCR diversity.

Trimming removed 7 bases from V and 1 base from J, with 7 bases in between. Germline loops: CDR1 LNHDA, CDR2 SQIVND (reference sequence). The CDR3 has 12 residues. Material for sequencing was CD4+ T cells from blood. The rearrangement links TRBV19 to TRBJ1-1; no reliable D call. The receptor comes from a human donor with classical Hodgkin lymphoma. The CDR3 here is CASTKRNTEAFF. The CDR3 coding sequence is TGTGCCAGTACGAAGAGGAACACTGAAGCTTTCTTT.